These 2 T cell receptor beta chains share one sample of origin, sequenced in a study of blood T cell repertoires in COVID-19. The assay was immunoSEQ multiplex PCR, and TCRdb's table has in-frame clones only and misses some. Here the sample spans tens of thousands of clones, 70% to 90% being singletons. The sequencing input was peripheral blood. The receptors originated from a man in his 60s with acute or convalescent COVID-19.

This clone was observed a few times. The chain couples TRBV5-8 to TRBJ1-2; possible D gene TRBD1, 5 bases. The CDR3 contains 15 residues. Between the trimmed V and J ends, which lost 2 bases and 6 bases, there was a span of 17 bases. From germline, CDR1 is SGHTS and CDR2 YDEGEE. CDR3 nucleotide sequence: TGTGCCAGCAGCTTAAGCCAGGGATTCCGCCATGGCTACACCTTC. Its translation is CASSLSQGFRHGYTF.

This clone has only a few counts. V usage is TRBV27 and J usage is TRBJ1-5, with TRBD1 as a possible D gene (6 bases). The V gene's germline CDR1 is MNHEY and CDR2 SMNVEV (reference sequence). V was trimmed by 8 bases and J by 9 bases, leaving 11 bases between them. The CDR3 sequence is 11 residues long. This chain's CDR3 is CASGGQSPQHF. DNA for the CDR3: TGTGCCAGCGGCGGACAGTCGCCCCAGCATTTT.